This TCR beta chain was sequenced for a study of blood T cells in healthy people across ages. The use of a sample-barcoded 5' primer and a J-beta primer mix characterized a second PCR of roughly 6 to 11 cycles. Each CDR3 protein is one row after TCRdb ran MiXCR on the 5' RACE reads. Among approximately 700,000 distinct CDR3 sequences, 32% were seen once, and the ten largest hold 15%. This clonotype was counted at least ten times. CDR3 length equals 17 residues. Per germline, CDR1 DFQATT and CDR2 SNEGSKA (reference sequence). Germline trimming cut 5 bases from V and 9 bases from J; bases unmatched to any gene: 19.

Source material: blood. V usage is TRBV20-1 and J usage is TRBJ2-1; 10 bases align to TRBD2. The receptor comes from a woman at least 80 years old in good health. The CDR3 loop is CSALGKSSGGALGEQFF. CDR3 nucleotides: TGCAGTGCTCTAGGCAAATCGAGCGGGGGGGCGTTGGGTGAGCAGTTCTTC.